The 5 T cell receptor beta chains below were found in one sample sequenced in a study of T cell changes during pregnancy in multiple sclerosis. This table comes from immunoSEQ multiplex PCR, and its TCRdb copy is limited to in-frame clones, with some not included. The sample has 70,000 to 95,000 clones; approximately 92% are singletons. Source: peripheral blood, taken in the first trimester of pregnancy. These receptor sequences come from a female donor with multiple sclerosis, enrolled in a pregnancy study.

The table lists this clone with a count of one. Here the CDR3 reads CASSYGLDQPQHF. CDR3 DNA: TGTGCCAGCAGTTACGGGCTCGATCAGCCCCAGCATTTT. This chain joins TRBV6-5 and TRBJ1-5; D is unclear. V was clipped by 2 bases and J by 5 bases, with 7 bases between them. Germline CDR1 reads MNHEY; CDR2 reads SVGAGI. This CDR3 region has 13 residues.

V and J are TRBV5-5 and TRBJ2-1, with D possibly TRBD2 on 6 matching bases. This CDR3 region has 14 residues. Per germline, CDR1 SGHKS and CDR2 YYEKEE (reference sequence). V lost 3 bases and J lost 9, with 16 bases in between. As DNA, the CDR3 is TGTGCCAGCAGCTCATCCGGGACTCGGGGTGAGCAGTTCTTC. It specifies CASSSSGTRGEQFF. Full variable domain (remainder filled in from reference TRBV5-5 and TRBJ2-1): DAGVTQSPTHLIKTRGQQVTLRCSPISGHKSVSWYQQVLGQGPQFIFQYYEKEERGRGNFPDRFSARQFPNYSSELNVNALLLGDSALYLCASSSSGTRGEQFFGPGTRLTVL.

The chain joins TRBV7-8 to TRBJ1-6; D uncertain. Germline V CDR1 and CDR2: SGHVS, FQNEAQ. The CDR3 runs 16 residues. V lost 1 base and J lost 7, with 14 bases in between. The CDR3 DNA is TGTGCCAGCAGCTTAGGGCCGGGATTCGGGAATTCACCCCTCCACTTT. It is translated as CASSLGPGFGNSPLHF.

The chain recombines TRBV27 with TRBJ2-1; D not certain. V was pared by 6 bases and J by 5 bases, with 17 bases between. Germline CDR1 reads MNHEY; CDR2 reads SMNVEV (reference sequence). This CDR3 is built from 15 residues. CDR3 coding DNA: TGTGCCAGCAGCCACCTCCCCCCGGGTAACAATGAGCAGTTCTTC. Translating it yields CASSHLPPGNNEQFF.

The V gene is TRBV11-2, the J gene TRBJ2-1; TRBD2 agrees at 9 bases. Germline CDR1 and CDR2: SGHAT and FQNNGV. The V gene end was trimmed by 0 bases and the J gene end by 6 bases; junction bases not matched to a gene: 9. CDR3 length: 17 residues. The CDR3 sequence is CASSLDGIAGEGNEQFF. Written as DNA, the CDR3 is TGTGCCAGCAGCTTAGATGGGATAGCGGGGGAAGGCAATGAGCAGTTCTTC.